Below are 19 T cell receptor beta chains sequenced from a single sample in a study of early T cells in non-severe SARS-CoV-2 infection. TCRdb re-called the 5' RACE reads with MiXCR, one entry per CDR3 protein. In the table there are approximately 90,000 distinct CDR3 sequences, approximately 10% of which are singletons. Sequenced material: whole blood, taken at baseline. The receptor source for this set is an adult who was a healthcare worker with PCR-confirmed SARS-CoV-2 infection or an uninfected control (not recorded which).

Only a few counts were recorded for this clonotype. The V gene is TRBV5-1, the J gene TRBJ2-7; TRBD2 matches at 9 bases. The CDR3 loop spans 15 amino acids. V shed 0 bases, J shed 1 base, and the junction held 2 bases outside the gene matches. The germline V gene has CDR1 SGHRS and CDR2 YFSETQ. This chain's CDR3 is CASSLVLAGSYEQYF. CDR3 DNA sequence: TGCGCCAGCAGCTTGGTCCTAGCGGGGTCCTACGAGCAGTACTTC.

This clonotype was observed many times. This chain connects TRBV27 to TRBJ2-1; 7 bases are a match to TRBD1. Germline CDR1 is MNHEY and CDR2 is SMNVEV (reference sequence). The CDR3 consists of 12 residues. With 8 bases clipped from V and 5 bases from J, the junction kept 3 bases outside the gene matches. The chain's CDR3 is CASRTGNNEQFF. DNA of the CDR3: TGTGCCAGCCGGACAGGTAACAATGAGCAGTTCTTC.

This clonotype was seen a handful of times. The V and J genes are TRBV19 and TRBJ2-3; weak D call: TRBD2 (6 bases). Germline V gene sequence: CDR1 LNHDA, CDR2 SQIVND (reference sequence). This CDR3 contains 16 residues. Trimming pared 5 bases from V and 3 bases from J, leaving 18 bases between. The CDR3 DNA reads TGTGCCAGTAGTCCGAACTGGAGGGGAGGAACAGATACGCAGTATTTT. Residues: CASSPNWRGGTDTQYF.

For the CDR3, the DNA is TGCAGTGCCAAAGCGGAGATTAACGAGCAGTACTTC. This gives the protein CSAKAEINEQYF. The chain has TRBV20-1 and TRBJ2-7, with a possible D match to TRBD2 (5 bases). Trimming pared 6 bases from V and 5 bases from J, leaving 14 bases between. The germline gives CDR1 DFQATT, CDR2 SNEGSKA (reference sequence). The CDR3 contains 12 residues.

This clonotype was observed at least ten times. The rearrangement joins TRBV7-9 to TRBJ1-4; a weak D match, TRBD1 (5 bases). The CDR3 consists of 16 residues. Germline loops: CDR1 SEHNR, CDR2 FQNEAQ (reference sequence). Between the trimmed V and J ends, which lost 6 bases and 4 bases, there was a span of 18 bases. In DNA, the CDR3 is TGTGCCAGCAGGGCCCCCGGGGGGACCCATAATGAAAAACTGTTTTTT. Translated, it gives CASRAPGGTHNEKLFF.

This clonotype came up many times. The chain is built from TRBV6-6 and TRBJ2-1, with no clear D. Trimming stripped 6 bases from V and 6 bases from J, with 21 bases between. CDR1 is MNHNY and CDR2 is SVGAGI in the germline V gene (reference sequence). The CDR3 has 16 amino acids. CDR3 DNA sequence: TGTGCCAGCAGCCCCCCTGGTGAGCCTGCCCTCAATGAGCAGTTCTTC. Its protein is CASSPPGEPALNEQFF.

The rearrangement uses TRBV29-1 and TRBJ1-1; TRBD1 is a possible D gene (5 bases). The V gene's germline CDR1 is SQVTM and CDR2 ANQGSEA. There are 12 residues in the CDR3. V dropped 6 bases and J dropped 0 bases, with 8 bases sitting between them. CDR3 protein: CSVQGMNTEAFF. CDR3 sequence (DNA): TGCAGCGTCCAGGGAATGAACACTGAAGCTTTCTTT.

This clonotype was picked up a small number of times. The V call is TRBV18, the J call TRBJ2-1, with TRBD1 matching 7 bases. The CDR3 extends over 18 amino acids. J was trimmed by 0 bases and V by 1 base; bases with no gene match: 9. From germline, CDR1 is KGHSH and CDR2 LQKENI. As DNA, the CDR3 is TGTGCCAGCTCACCACTCGCTCCGGGACAGATCTCCTACAATGAGCAGTTCTTC. Translated: CASSPLAPGQISYNEQFF.

The rearrangement joins TRBV11-3 to TRBJ1-1, with D hard to call. This CDR3 is 12 amino acids long. The V gene lost 6 bases and the J gene lost 1 base, with 6 bases spanning the gap. Germline CDR1 reads SGHNT; CDR2 reads YENEEA. The CDR3 DNA reads as TGTGCCAGCAGAGGACGGAACACTGAAGCTTTCTTT. Encoded protein: CASRGRNTEAFF.

The chain recombines TRBV20-1 with TRBJ1-2, with D possibly TRBD1 on 5 matching bases. This CDR3 has 13 amino acids. Between the trimmed V and J ends, which lost 2 bases and 8 bases, there was a span of 15 bases. The germline gives CDR1 DFQATT, CDR2 SNEGSKA (reference sequence). This chain's CDR3 is CSARLRGLMGYTF. In nucleotides, the CDR3 is TGCAGTGCTAGATTGCGGGGCCTTATGGGCTACACCTTC.

This clonotype has more than one count but fewer than ten. J is TRBJ2-5 and V is TRBV19; tentatively, D is TRBD1 (5 bases). The ends were cut back, 5 bases at V and 4 bases at J, with 8 bases in the middle. Germline lookup yields CDR1 LNHDA and CDR2 SQIVND (reference sequence). This CDR3 has 12 residues. The CDR3 region is CASSVQGETQYF. The DNA of the CDR3 is TGTGCCAGTAGTGTCCAGGGAGAGACCCAGTACTTC.

This chain connects TRBV7-3 to TRBJ2-3; D gene uncertain. The CDR3 is made up of 13 amino acids. V lost 4 bases to trimming and J lost 0 bases, with 5 bases between them. Germline CDR1 is SGHTA and CDR2 is FQGTGA. The CDR3 is CASSSYSTDTQYF. The CDR3 region has the DNA TGTGCCAGCAGCTCGTATAGCACAGATACGCAGTATTTT.

This clonotype has ten or more counts. V and J are TRBV10-3 and TRBJ2-2, with 14 bases matching TRBD2. V shed 7 bases, J shed 5 bases, and the junction held 9 bases outside the gene matches. The CDR3 is made up of 17 amino acids. Germline V gene data show CDR1 as ENHRY and CDR2 as SYGVKD. CDR3 bases: TGTGCCATCACTACCGGGACTAGCGGGAGCGGGACCGGGGAGCTGTTTTTT. It translates to CAITTGTSGSGTGELFF.

There are a few counts of this clonotype. The V and J genes are TRBV20-1 and TRBJ2-2, with a tentative D call TRBD1 (6 bases). This CDR3 region has 13 residues. The V and J ends lost 4 bases and 4 bases respectively, with 10 bases between them. The germline CDR1 and CDR2 sequences are DFQATT and SNEGSKA (reference sequence). The CDR3 loop is CSATQGSTGELFF. The DNA of the CDR3 is TGCAGTGCTACACAGGGTAGCACCGGGGAGCTGTTTTTT.

The chain couples TRBV6-2 or TRBV6-3 to TRBJ2-1; 7 bases are a match to TRBD2. V gave up 0 bases and J gave up 16 bases; unmatched junction bases: 12. The germline V gene encodes CDR1 MNHEY and CDR2 SVGEGT. The CDR3 runs 14 residues. CDR3 nucleotides: TGTGCCAGCAGTTACTCGGGTGGCGGGAGCTTACTATTCTTC. This gives the protein CASSYSGGGSLLFF.

The rearrangement joins TRBV10-2 to TRBJ1-1, with D hard to call. Between the trimmed V and J ends, which lost 3 bases and 3 bases, there was a span of 8 bases. This CDR3 is 13 amino acids long. Germline assignment: CDR1 WSHSY and CDR2 SAAADI. CDR3 DNA: TGCGCCAGCAGTGACCCGACGGACACTGAAGCTTTCTTT. Its translation is CASSDPTDTEAFF.

DNA of the CDR3: TGCGCCAGCAGCGCCGAAGCGACACTTAACTATGGCTACACCTTC. This translates into CASSAEATLNYGYTF. The V call is TRBV5-1, the J call TRBJ1-2; no definite D call. Trimming stripped 4 bases from V and 1 base from J, with 14 bases between. Germline V lookup: CDR1 SGHRS, CDR2 YFSETQ. The CDR3 runs 15 residues.

The V gene is TRBV11-2, the J gene TRBJ2-3, with TRBD2 identical over 11 bases. Germline CDR1 is SGHAT and CDR2 is FQNNGV. CDR3 size: 17 residues. Trimming removed 3 bases from V and 2 bases from J; junction bases left unmatched: 7. The CDR3 bases are TGTGCCAGCAGCTTCCGCGGGACTAGCGGACCCACAGATACGCAGTATTTT. Protein sequence: CASSFRGTSGPTDTQYF.

This clonotype was recorded a few times. V usage is TRBV7-9 and J usage is TRBJ1-1; 7 nucleotides match TRBD1. CDR3 length: 13 residues. The V gene's germline CDR1 is SEHNR and CDR2 FQNEAQ (reference sequence). The V segment lost 5 bases and the J segment 7 bases; nucleotides outside the gene matches: 7. CDR3 sequence: CASSLQGVGEAFF. The CDR3 bases are TGTGCCAGCAGCCTTCAGGGGGTGGGTGAAGCTTTCTTT.